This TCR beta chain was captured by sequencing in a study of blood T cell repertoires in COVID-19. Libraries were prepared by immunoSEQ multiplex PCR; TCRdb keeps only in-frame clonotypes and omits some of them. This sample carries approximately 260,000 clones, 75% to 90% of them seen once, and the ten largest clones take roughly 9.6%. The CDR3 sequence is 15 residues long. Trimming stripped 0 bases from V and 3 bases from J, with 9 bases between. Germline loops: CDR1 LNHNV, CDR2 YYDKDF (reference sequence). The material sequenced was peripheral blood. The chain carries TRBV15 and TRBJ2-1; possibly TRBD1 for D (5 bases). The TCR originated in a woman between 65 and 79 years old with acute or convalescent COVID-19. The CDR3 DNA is TGTGCCACCAGCAGAGATGGGGCGAACTACAATGAGCAGTTCTTC. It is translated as CATSRDGANYNEQFF. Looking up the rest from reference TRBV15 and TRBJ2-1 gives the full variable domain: DAMVIQNPRYQVTQFGKPVTLSCSQTLNHNVMYWYQQKSSQAPKLLFHYYDKDFNNEADTPDNFQSRRPNTSFCFLDIRSPGLGDTAMYLCATSRDGANYNEQFFGPGTRLTVL.